These 3 T cell receptor beta chains came from one sample sequenced in a study of human T cells and chemical hapten exposure. Time point in this sample: patch test 1, 2 weeks after DPC sensitization. The treatment: therapeutic diphenylcyclopropenone sensitization with weekly scalp DPC. One entry per CDR3 protein results from TCRdb running MiXCR on the RACE reads. The sample consists of about 380,000 distinct CDR3 sequences, roughly 4.8% of them appearing once. The material sequenced was whole blood, taken in connection with sensitization to the hapten diphenylcyclopropenone (DPC). The receptors originated from a woman in her forties or fifties with alopecia areata. Some clones in this sample may be carry-over from other donors' samples.

This clonotype was seen repeatedly, ten times or more. This sequence joins TRBV29-1 and TRBJ1-1, with 7 bases identical to TRBD1. V was pared by 6 bases and J by 1 base, with 5 bases of the junction left unmatched. Germline assignment: CDR1 SQVTM and CDR2 ANQGSEA. The CDR3 is 13 amino acids. As DNA, the CDR3 is TGCAGCGTCGCGGGACAGCAGAACACTGAAGCTTTCTTT. Amino acids: CSVAGQQNTEAFF.

The CDR3: CASSSGLTFEQYF. CDR3 nucleotides: TGTGCCAGCAGCTCGGGACTTACTTTCGAGCAGTACTTC. This chain uses TRBV7-9 with TRBJ2-7; D might be TRBD2 (6 bases). Germline V gene lookup returns CDR1 SEHNR and CDR2 FQNEAQ (reference sequence). The CDR3 extends over 13 amino acids. V dropped 4 bases and J dropped 6 bases, with 13 bases sitting between them. Combining the CDR3 with reference TRBV7-9 and TRBJ2-7 gives the whole variable domain DTGVSQNPRHKITKRGQNVTFRCDPISEHNRLYWYRQTLGQGPEFLTYFQNEAQLEKSRLLSDRFSAERPKGSFSTLEIQRTEQGDSAMYLCASSSGLTFEQYFGPGTRLTVT.

This clonotype was seen ten or more times. The chain employs TRBV6-2 or TRBV6-3 and TRBJ2-7; no clear D gene. Germline V lookup: CDR1 MNHEY, CDR2 SVGEGT. The CDR3 has 12 amino acids. Between the trimmed V and J ends, which lost 5 bases and 3 bases, there was a span of 8 bases. The CDR3 nucleotides are TGTGCCAGCAGTATCCAGGTCTACGAGCAGTACTTC. It encodes CASSIQVYEQYF.